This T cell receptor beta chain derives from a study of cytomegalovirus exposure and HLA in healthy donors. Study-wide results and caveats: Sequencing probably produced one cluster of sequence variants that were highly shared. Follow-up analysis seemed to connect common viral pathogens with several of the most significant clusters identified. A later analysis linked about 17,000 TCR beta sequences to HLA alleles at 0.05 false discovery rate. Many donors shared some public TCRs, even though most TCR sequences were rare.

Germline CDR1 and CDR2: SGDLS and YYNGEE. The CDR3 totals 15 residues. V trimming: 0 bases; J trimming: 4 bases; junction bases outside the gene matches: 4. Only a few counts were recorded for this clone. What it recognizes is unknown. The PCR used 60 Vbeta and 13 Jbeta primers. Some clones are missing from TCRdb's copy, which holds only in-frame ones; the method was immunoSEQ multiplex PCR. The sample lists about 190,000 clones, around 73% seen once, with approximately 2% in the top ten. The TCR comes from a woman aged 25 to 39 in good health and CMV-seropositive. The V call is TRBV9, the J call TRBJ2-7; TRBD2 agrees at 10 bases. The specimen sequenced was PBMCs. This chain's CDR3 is CASSVALAGTYEQYF. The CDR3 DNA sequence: TGTGCCAGCAGCGTAGCACTAGCGGGAACTTACGAGCAGTACTTC.